This TCR beta chain was captured in a study of human T cells and chemical hapten exposure. Across the whole study: A 2 cm by 2 cm inner upper arm patch received 2% DPC for sensitization. Study results and caveats: Patch test score was positively correlated with the counts of TCRs that had expanded at PT1. The formation of large CDR3 similarity clusters by expanded TCRs significantly exceeded that of controls.

Germline CDR1 and CDR2: DFQATT and SNEGSKA (reference sequence). The CDR3 contains 13 residues. V was cut by 7 bases and J by 12 bases, with 22 bases left in between. Noted time point: patch test 2, 6 weeks after DPC sensitization. Treatment given: therapeutic diphenylcyclopropenone sensitization with weekly scalp DPC. This clonotype was found many times. Its specificity is not known. TCRdb called the RACE reads again in MiXCR, with one record for every CDR3 protein. The repertoire holds under 450,000 distinct CDR3 sequences, with roughly 6.3% as singletons. This specimen was whole blood, taken in connection with sensitization to the hapten diphenylcyclopropenone (DPC). This sequence joins TRBV20-1 and TRBJ2-1; D is unresolved. This clonotype was sampled from a woman aged 18 to 35 with alopecia areata. Some clones in this sample may be carry-over from other donors' samples. Here the CDR3 reads CSVPRTDAFPQFF. The CDR3 DNA reads as TGCAGTGTCCCACGTACGGACGCCTTCCCGCAGTTCTTC.